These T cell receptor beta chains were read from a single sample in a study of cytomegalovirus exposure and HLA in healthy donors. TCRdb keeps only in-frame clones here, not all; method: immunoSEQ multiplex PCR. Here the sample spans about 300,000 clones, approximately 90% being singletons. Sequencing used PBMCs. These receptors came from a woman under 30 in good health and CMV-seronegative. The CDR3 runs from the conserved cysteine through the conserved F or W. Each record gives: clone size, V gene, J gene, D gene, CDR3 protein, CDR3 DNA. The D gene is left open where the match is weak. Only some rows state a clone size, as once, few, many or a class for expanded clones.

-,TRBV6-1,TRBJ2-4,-,CASSELGVGAKNIQYF,TGTGCCAGCAGTGAATTAGGGGTGGGAGCCAAAAACATTCAGTACTTC
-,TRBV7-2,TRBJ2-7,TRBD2,CASSALAGGPLSYEQYF,TGTGCCAGCAGCGCCTTAGCGGGAGGCCCCCTCTCCTACGAGCAGTACTTC
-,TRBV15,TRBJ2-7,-,CATSRGVATYEQYF,TGTGCCACCAGCAGAGGGGTAGCGACGTACGAGCAGTACTTC
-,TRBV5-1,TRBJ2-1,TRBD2,CASSLGTSSGRYNEQFF,TGCGCCAGCAGCTTGGGGACTTCTAGCGGGAGATACAATGAGCAGTTCTTC
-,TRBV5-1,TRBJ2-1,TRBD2,CASSLELAGVNEQFF,TGCGCCAGCAGCTTGGAGCTAGCGGGAGTCAATGAGCAGTTCTTC
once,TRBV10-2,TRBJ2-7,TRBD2,CASSESGGVSYEQYF,TGCGCCAGCAGTGAGTCGGGGGGGGTCTCCTACGAGCAGTACTTC
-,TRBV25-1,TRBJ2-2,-,CASSELGRKNTGELFF,TGTGCCAGCAGTGAATTGGGGCGGAAGAACACCGGGGAGCTGTTTTTT
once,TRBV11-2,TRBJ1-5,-,CASSLFSGDSNQPQHF,TGTGCCAGCAGCTTATTTTCCGGGGATAGCAATCAGCCCCAGCATTTT
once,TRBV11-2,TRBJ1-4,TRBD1,CASSLVPDRGNEKLFF,TGTGCCAGCAGCTTAGTGCCCGACAGGGGTAATGAAAAACTGTTTTTT
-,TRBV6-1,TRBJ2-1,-,CASSLALNEQFF,TGTGCCAGCAGTCTCGCGCTGAATGAGCAGTTCTTC
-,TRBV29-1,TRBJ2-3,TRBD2,CSVVGEGSTDTQYF,TGCAGCGTTGTCGGGGAGGGGAGTACAGATACGCAGTATTTT
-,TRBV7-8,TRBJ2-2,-,CASSVWGDGGELFF,TGTGCCAGCAGCGTATGGGGCGACGGCGGGGAGCTGTTTTTT
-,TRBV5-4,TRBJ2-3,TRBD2,CASSGASGSTDTQYF,TGTGCCAGCAGCGGGGCTAGCGGCAGCACAGATACGCAGTATTTT
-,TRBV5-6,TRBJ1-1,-,CASSLGQGSTEAFF,TGTGCCAGCAGCCTGGGGCAGGGAAGCACTGAAGCTTTCTTT
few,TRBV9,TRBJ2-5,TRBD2,CASSENPSGLAGPTRAGTQYF,TGTGCCAGCAGCGAGAACCCGTCTGGACTAGCGGGCCCCACCCGTGCGGGGACCCAGTACTTC
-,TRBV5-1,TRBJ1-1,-,CASSLGLSEAFF,TGCGCCAGCAGCTTGGGACTCTCTGAAGCTTTCTTT
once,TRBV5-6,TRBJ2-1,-,CASSDIHALTETHNEQFF,TGTGCCAGCAGCGACATACACGCCCTGACAGAGACTCACAATGAGCAGTTCTTC
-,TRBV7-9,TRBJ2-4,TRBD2,CASSLTSGRVDIQYF,TGTGCCAGCAGCTTGACTAGCGGGAGGGTTGACATTCAGTACTTC
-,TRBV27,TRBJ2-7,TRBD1,CASSWVQGGFYEQYF,TGTGCCAGCAGTTGGGTACAGGGGGGTTTCTACGAGCAGTACTTC
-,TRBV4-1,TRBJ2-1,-,CASSQGMAPTYNEQFF,TGCGCCAGCAGCCAAGGTATGGCGCCGACATACAATGAGCAGTTCTTC
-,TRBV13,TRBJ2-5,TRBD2,CASSTGTSGRETQYF,TGTGCCAGCAGCACCGGGACTAGCGGGAGGGAGACCCAGTACTTC
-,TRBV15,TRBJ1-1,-,CATSRDRGITEAFF,TGTGCCACCAGCAGAGATCGGGGGATCACTGAAGCTTTCTTT
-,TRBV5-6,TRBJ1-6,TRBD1,CASRPGTGRSYNSPLHF,TGTGCCAGCAGACCCGGGACAGGGCGCTCCTATAATTCACCCCTCCACTTT
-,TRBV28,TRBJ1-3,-,CASSSGGPGNTIYF,TGTGCCAGCAGTAGCGGGGGGCCCGGAAACACCATATATTTT
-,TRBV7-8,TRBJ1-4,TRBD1,CASSPHNRDRDEKLFF,TGTGCCAGCAGCCCCCACAACCGGGACAGGGATGAAAAACTGTTTTTT
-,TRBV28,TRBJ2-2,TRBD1,CASSLSLFGTGLNTGELFF,TGTGCCAGCAGTTTATCGTTATTTGGGACAGGGCTCAACACCGGGGAGCTGTTTTTT
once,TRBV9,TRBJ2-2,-,CASSVGGWELFF,TGTGCCAGCAGCGTAGGAGGGTGGGAGCTGTTTTTT
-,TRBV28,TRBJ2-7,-,CASSSSTSSQRLYEQYF,TGTGCCAGCAGTTCCTCTACCTCTTCCCAAAGACTTTACGAGCAGTACTTC
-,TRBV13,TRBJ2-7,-,CASSTRGANEQYF,TGTGCCAGCAGCACTCGTGGGGCGAACGAGCAGTACTTC
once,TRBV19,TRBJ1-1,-,CASTTYYIAGRTEAFF,TGTGCCAGTACCACTTATTATATCGCAGGGAGGACTGAAGCTTTCTTT
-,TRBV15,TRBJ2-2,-,CATSRVAGYTPGTGELFF,TGTGCCACCAGCAGAGTCGCCGGATACACCCCGGGCACCGGGGAGCTGTTTTTT
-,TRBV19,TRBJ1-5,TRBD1,CASRRGTVNQPQHF,TGTGCCAGTAGGCGCGGGACAGTCAATCAGCCCCAGCATTTT
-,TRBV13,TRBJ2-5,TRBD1,CASSPGTVEETQYF,TGTGCCAGCAGCCCAGGGACAGTGGAAGAGACCCAGTACTTC
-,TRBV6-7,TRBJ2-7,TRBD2,CASSYSQGSELAGLSYEQYF,TGTGCCAGCAGTTACTCGCAGGGTTCGGAACTAGCGGGTCTCTCCTACGAGCAGTACTTC
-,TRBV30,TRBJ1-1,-,CAWNEGLLNTEAFF,TGTGCCTGGAATGAGGGCCTCCTGAACACTGAAGCTTTCTTT
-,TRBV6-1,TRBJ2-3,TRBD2,CASSERGGRATSDTQYF,TGTGCCAGCAGTGAACGGGGCGGGAGGGCCACATCAGATACGCAGTATTTT
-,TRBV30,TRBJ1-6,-,CAWAQFQASPLHF,TGTGCCTGGGCCCAATTCCAGGCGTCACCCCTCCACTTT
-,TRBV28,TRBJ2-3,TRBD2,CASSSTTSAADTQYF,TGTGCCAGCAGTTCAACGACTAGCGCTGCAGATACGCAGTATTTT
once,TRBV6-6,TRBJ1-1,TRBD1,CASSYDRVKAEAFF,TGTGCCAGCAGTTACGACAGGGTTAAAGCTGAAGCTTTCTTT
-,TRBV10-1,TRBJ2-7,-,CASSGGGEGLYEQYF,TGCGCCAGCAGTGGCGGTGGAGAGGGACTCTACGAGCAGTACTTC
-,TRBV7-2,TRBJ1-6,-,CASSQTAVNSPLHF,TGTGCCAGCAGCCAAACAGCGGTCAACTCACCCCTCCACTTT
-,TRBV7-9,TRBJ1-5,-,CASSPSGGSHQPQHF,TGTGCCAGCAGTCCCAGCGGGGGCAGTCATCAGCCCCAGCATTTT
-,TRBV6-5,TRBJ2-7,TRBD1,CASKEGATYEQYF,TGTGCCAGCAAAGAGGGGGCCACCTACGAGCAGTACTTC
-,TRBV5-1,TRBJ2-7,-,CASSSAYEQYF,TGCGCCAGCAGCTCCGCCTACGAGCAGTACTTC
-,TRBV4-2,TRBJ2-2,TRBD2,CASSQTPGLARTNTGELFF,TGTGCCAGCAGCCAAACCCCGGGACTAGCGAGAACGAACACCGGGGAGCTGTTTTTT
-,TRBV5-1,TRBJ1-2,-,CASSLPENYGYTF,TGCGCCAGCAGCTTGCCGGAGAACTATGGCTACACCTTC
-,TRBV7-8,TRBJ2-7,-,CASSLPAGILYEQYF,TGTGCCAGCAGCTTACCGGCAGGAATATTGTACGAGCAGTACTTC
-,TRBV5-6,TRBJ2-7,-,CASSLVRSLYEQYF,TGTGCCAGCAGCTTAGTCAGGTCTCTGTACGAGCAGTACTTC
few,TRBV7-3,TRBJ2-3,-,CASSPQTGDTQYF,TGTGCCAGCAGCCCCCAGACTGGGGATACGCAGTATTTT
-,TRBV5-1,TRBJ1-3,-,CASSLDREGNTIYF,TGCGCCAGCAGCTTGGACAGGGAGGGAAACACCATATATTTT